This TCR beta chain was recorded in a study of radiation and T cells in renal cell carcinoma. About the study: Nephrectomy followed 15 Gy stereotactic body radiation by 4 weeks. Whole-study findings and limits: Top tumor clonotypes rose in blood 2 weeks post-radiation, then contracted.

The V end lost 8 bases, the J end lost 6 bases, and 16 bases lay between the germline ends. Germline values: CDR1 LGHNA, CDR2 YNFKEQ. The CDR3 has 13 amino acids. A remark on this clone: Its antigen is as yet unknown.

The repertoire was sequenced with immunoSEQ multiplex PCR; TCRdb's copy has only in-frame clones and lacks some. The table includes 40,000 to 60,000 clones, 75% to 85% detected once. Described time point: blood 2 weeks post-SBRT. Indicated treatment: 15 Gy SBRT to primary tumor, nephrectomy 4 weeks later. Radiation-treated patients gave blood at baseline, week 2 and week 4. The receptor was derived from a woman aged 70 to 79 with renal cell carcinoma. This specimen consisted of blood, obtained from a patient whose treatment included radiotherapy and nephrectomy. V usage is TRBV4-2 and J usage is TRBJ1-2; D is uncertain. CDR3 sequence: CASSTLGVDGYTF. In nucleotides, the CDR3 is TGTGCCAGCTCAACCCTCGGCGTCGATGGCTACACCTTC.